This T cell receptor beta chain was captured in a study of early T cells in non-severe SARS-CoV-2 infection. Across the study: The authors sequenced bulk RNA from unsorted whole blood, leaving chains unpaired.

Findings and limits, study-wide: VDJdb matches were skewed toward anti-spike CD8 T cell responses.

Attached unique molecular identifiers marked individual cDNA molecules. TCRdb ran MiXCR on the 5' RACE reads and lists one entry per CDR3 protein. The data contain more than 35,000 distinct CDR3 sequences, 6.3% of them seen just once; the ten biggest clones take up 5% to 6.5%. At least ten counts were recorded for this clonotype. Its target is unknown. The specimen was whole blood. The receptor's source is an adult who was a healthcare worker with PCR-confirmed SARS-CoV-2 infection or an uninfected control (not recorded which).

The CDR3 bases are TGTGCCAGCAGCCCAACGGGACTAGCATCCAATGAGCAGTTCTTC. Translating gives CASSPTGLASNEQFF. V usage is TRBV7-6 and J usage is TRBJ2-1; 9 positions match TRBD2. In germline, CDR1 is SGHVS, CDR2 FNYEAQ. The CDR3 consists of 15 residues. The V and J ends lost 5 bases and 6 bases, in that order; junction bases with no gene match: 8.